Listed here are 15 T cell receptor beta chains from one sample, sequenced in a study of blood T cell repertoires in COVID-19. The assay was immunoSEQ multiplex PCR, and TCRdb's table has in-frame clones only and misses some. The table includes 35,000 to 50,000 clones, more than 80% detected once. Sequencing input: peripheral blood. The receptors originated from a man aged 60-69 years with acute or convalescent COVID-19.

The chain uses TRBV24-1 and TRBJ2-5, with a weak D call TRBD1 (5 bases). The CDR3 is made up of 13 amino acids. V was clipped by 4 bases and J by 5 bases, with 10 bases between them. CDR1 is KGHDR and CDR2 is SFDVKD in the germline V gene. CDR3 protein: CATSETGWETQYF. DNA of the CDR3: TGTGCCACCAGTGAAACAGGTTGGGAGACCCAGTACTTC.

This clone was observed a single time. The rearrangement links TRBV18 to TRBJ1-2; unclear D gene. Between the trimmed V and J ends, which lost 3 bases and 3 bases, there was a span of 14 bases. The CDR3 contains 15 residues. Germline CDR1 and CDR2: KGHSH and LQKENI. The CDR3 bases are TGTGCCAGCTCACCTATGACAAACCTCCACTATGGCTACACCTTC. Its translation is CASSPMTNLHYGYTF. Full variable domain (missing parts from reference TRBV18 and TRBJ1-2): NAGVMQNPRHLVRRRGQEARLRCSPMKGHSHVYWYRQLPEEGLKFMVYLQKENIIDESGMPKERFSAEFPKEGPSILRIQQVVRGDSAAYFCASSPMTNLHYGYTFGSGTRLTVV.

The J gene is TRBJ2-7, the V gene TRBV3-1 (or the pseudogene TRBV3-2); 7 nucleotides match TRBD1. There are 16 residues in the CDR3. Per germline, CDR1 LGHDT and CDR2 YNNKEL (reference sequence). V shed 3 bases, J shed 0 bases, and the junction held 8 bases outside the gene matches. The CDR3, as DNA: TGTGCCAGCAGCCACCCTACGGGACAGAGCTCCTACGAGCAGTACTTC. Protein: CASSHPTGQSSYEQYF.

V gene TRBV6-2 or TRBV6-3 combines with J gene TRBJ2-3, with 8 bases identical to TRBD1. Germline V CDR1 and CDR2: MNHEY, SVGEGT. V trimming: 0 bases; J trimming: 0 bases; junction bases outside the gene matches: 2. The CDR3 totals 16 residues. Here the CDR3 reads CASSYSRTGSTDTQYF. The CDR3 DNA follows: TGTGCCAGCAGTTACTCCCGGACAGGGAGCACAGATACGCAGTATTTT.

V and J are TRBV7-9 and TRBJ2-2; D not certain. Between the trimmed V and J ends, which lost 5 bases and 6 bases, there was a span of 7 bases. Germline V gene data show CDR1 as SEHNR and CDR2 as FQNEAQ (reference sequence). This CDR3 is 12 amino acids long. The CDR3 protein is CASSSVAGELFF. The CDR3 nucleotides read TGTGCCAGCAGCAGCGTGGCCGGGGAGCTGTTTTTT.

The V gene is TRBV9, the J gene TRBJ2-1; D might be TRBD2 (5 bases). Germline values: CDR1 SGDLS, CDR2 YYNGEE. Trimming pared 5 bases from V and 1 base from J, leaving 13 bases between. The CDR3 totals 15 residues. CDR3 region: CASSRTAASYNEQFF. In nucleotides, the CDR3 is TGTGCCAGCAGTCGAACAGCGGCTTCCTACAATGAGCAGTTCTTC.

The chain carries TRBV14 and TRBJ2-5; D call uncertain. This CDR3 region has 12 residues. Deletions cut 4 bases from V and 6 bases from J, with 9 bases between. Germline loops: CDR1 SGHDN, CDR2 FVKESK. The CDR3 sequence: CASSPIEKTQYF. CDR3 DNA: TGTGCCAGCAGCCCGATCGAGAAGACCCAGTACTTC.

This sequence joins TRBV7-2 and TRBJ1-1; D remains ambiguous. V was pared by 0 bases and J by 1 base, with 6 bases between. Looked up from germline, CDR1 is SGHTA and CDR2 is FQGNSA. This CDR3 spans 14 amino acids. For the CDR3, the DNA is TGTGCCAGCAGCTTAGCGCGACAGAACACTGAAGCTTTCTTT. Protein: CASSLARQNTEAFF.

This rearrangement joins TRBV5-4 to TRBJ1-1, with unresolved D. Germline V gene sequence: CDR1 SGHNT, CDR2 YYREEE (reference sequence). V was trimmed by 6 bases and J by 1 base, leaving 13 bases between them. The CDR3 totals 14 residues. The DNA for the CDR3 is TGTGCCAGCACAAACGGCCGGGAGAACACTGAAGCTTTCTTT. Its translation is CASTNGRENTEAFF.

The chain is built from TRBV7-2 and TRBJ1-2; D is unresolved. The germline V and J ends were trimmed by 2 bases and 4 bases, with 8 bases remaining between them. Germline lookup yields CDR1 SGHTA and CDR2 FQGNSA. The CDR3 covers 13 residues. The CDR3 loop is CASSLRGGYGYTF. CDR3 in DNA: TGTGCCAGCAGCTTACGGGGTGGCTATGGCTACACCTTC. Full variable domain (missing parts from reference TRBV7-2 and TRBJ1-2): GAGVSQSPSNKVTEKGKDVELRCDPISGHTALYWYRQSLGQGLEFLIYFQGNSAPDKSGLPSDRFSAERTGGSVSTLTIQRTQQEDSAVYLCASSLRGGYGYTFGSGTRLTVV.

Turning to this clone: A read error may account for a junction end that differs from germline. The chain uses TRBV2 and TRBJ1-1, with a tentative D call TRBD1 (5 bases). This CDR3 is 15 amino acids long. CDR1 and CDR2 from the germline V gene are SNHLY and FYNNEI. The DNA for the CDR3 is TGTGCCAGCAGTGAAGCCGCGGAGCGAGGAGGGGCGCGGGTCTTT. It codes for CASSEAAERGGARVF.

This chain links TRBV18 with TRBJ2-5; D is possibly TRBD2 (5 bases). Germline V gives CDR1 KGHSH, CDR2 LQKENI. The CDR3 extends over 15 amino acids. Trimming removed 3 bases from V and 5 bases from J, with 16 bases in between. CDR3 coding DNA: TGTGCCAGCTCACCCCGAAATGGCCCGGGGGAGACCCAGTACTTC. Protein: CASSPRNGPGETQYF.

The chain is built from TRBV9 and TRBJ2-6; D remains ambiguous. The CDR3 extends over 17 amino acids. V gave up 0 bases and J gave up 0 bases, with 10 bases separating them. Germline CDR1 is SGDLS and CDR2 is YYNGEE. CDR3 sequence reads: CASSVAAGSSGANVLTF. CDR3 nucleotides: TGTGCCAGCAGCGTAGCTGCAGGTTCCTCTGGGGCCAACGTCCTGACTTTC. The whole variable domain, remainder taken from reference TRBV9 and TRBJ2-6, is DSGVTQTPKHLITATGQRVTLRCSPRSGDLSVYWYQQSLDQGLQFLIQYYNGEERAKGNILERFSAQQFPDLHSELNLSSLELGDSALYFCASSVAAGSSGANVLTFGAGSRLTVL.

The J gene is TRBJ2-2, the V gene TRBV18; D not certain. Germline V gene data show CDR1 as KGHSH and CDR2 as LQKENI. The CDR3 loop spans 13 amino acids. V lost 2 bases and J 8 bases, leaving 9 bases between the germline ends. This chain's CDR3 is CASSPEAPGELFF. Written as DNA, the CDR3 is TGTGCCAGCTCACCAGAGGCTCCGGGGGAGCTGTTTTTT.

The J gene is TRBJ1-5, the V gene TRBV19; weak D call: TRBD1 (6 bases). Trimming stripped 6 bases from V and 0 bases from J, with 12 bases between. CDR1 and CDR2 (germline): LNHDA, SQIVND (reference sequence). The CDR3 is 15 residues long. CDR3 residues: CASSLGTPSNQPQHF. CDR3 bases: TGTGCCAGTAGCTTAGGGACACCTAGCAATCAGCCCCAGCATTTT. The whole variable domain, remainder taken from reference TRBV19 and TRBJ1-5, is DGGITQSPKYLFRKEGQNVTLSCEQNLNHDAMYWYRQDPGQGLRLIYYSQIVNDFQKGDIAEGYSVSREKKESFPLTVTSAQKNPTAFYLCASSLGTPSNQPQHFGDGTRLSIL.